The 15 T cell receptor beta chains reported below all come from one sample, sequenced in a study of shared clonotypes between healthy human individuals. Assay: immunoSEQ multiplex PCR; the TCRdb copy retains only in-frame clones and omits some. The sample holds millions of clones; more than 80% are singletons and the top ten take around 0.4%. The specimen sequenced was naive CD4+ T cells from PBMCs. Subset given: CD45RA+ positively selected. The source is a man in his late teens or twenties in good health. Some clones in this sample may be carry-over from other donors' samples.

In its sample, this clone was seen once. This CDR3 is CASSLVEIYNEQFF. The CDR3 DNA sequence: TGTGCCAGCAGCTTAGTTGAAATCTACAATGAGCAGTTCTTC. This chain uses TRBV7-8 with TRBJ2-1; D is unresolved. The ends were cut back, 1 base at V and 3 bases at J, with 7 bases in the middle. Germline V gives CDR1 SGHVS, CDR2 FQNEAQ. The CDR3 totals 14 residues.

CDR3 in amino acids: CASSHRALSLAGVNEQYF. In nucleotides, the CDR3 is TGTGCCAGCAGCCACCGCGCTTTGTCCTTAGCGGGAGTGAACGAGCAGTACTTC. The chain joins TRBV14 to TRBJ2-7, with 9 positions matching TRBD2. Germline trimming cut 3 bases from V and 5 bases from J; bases unmatched to any gene: 17. Germline V lookup: CDR1 SGHDN, CDR2 FVKESK. This CDR3 comprises 18 residues.

This rearrangement joins TRBV7-2 to TRBJ2-7; D might be TRBD1 (5 bases). Trimming pared 3 bases from V and 2 bases from J, leaving 8 bases between. The CDR3 is made up of 13 amino acids. Germline lookup yields CDR1 SGHTA and CDR2 FQGNSA. The CDR3 sequence is CASSFRAAYEQYF. CDR3 coding DNA: TGTGCCAGCAGCTTCAGGGCGGCCTACGAGCAGTACTTC.

Notes on this clone: The same CDR3 also results from other DNA sequences found in this sample. The rearrangement joins TRBV5-1 to TRBJ1-3; D call uncertain. CDR1 SGHRS and CDR2 YFSETQ come from the germline V gene. V lost 3 bases, J lost 1 base, and 8 bases lay in between. CDR3 size: 14 residues. CDR3 nucleotide sequence: TGCGCCAGCAGCTCGACGCTATCTGGAAACACCATATATTTT. Its protein product is CASSSTLSGNTIYF. Supplemented by reference TRBV5-1 and TRBJ1-3, the full variable domain reads KAGVTQTPRYLIKTRGQQVTLSCSPISGHRSVSWYQQTPGQGLQFLFEYFSETQRNKGNFPGRFSGRQFSNSRSEMNVSTLELGDSALYLCASSSTLSGNTIYFGEGSWLTVV.

The V and J genes are TRBV4-1 and TRBJ1-4; a possible D gene is TRBD1 (5 bases). The germline V gene has CDR1 MGHRA and CDR2 YSYEKL. This CDR3 is built from 15 residues. The V end was cut by 1 base, the J end by 8 bases, with 14 bases between. CDR3 bases: TGCGCCAGCAGCCAAGTGGTGGGGCTTTCCGAAAAACTGTTTTTT. It translates to CASSQVVGLSEKLFF.

The chain combines TRBV18 with TRBJ2-7, with D maybe TRBD2 (5 bases). Germline lookup yields CDR1 KGHSH and CDR2 LQKENI. The length of the CDR3 is 14 residues. Trimming took off 2 bases at V and 1 base at J, with 9 bases between the two ends. The CDR3 DNA sequence: TGTGCCAGCTCACCAGATCGGGAATCCTACGAGCAGTACTTC. Amino acids: CASSPDRESYEQYF.

This rearrangement joins TRBV9 to TRBJ2-7; tentatively, D is TRBD1 (6 bases). The CDR3 is made up of 14 amino acids. In germline, CDR1 is SGDLS, CDR2 YYNGEE. Trimming stripped 3 bases from V and 4 bases from J, with 14 bases between. The CDR3 bases are TGTGCCAGCAGCGCGGACAGCCTGGGTTACGAGCAGTACTTC. Encoded protein: CASSADSLGYEQYF.

The V gene is TRBV10-3, the J gene TRBJ2-6; D remains unclear. CDR3 size: 15 residues. V shed 4 bases and J shed 1 base, with 8 bases lying between them. Germline assignment: CDR1 ENHRY and CDR2 SYGVKD. Here the CDR3 DNA reads TGTGCCATCAGTGGGTCAGAATCTGGGGCCAACGTCCTGACTTTC. Translating it yields CAISGSESGANVLTF.

The chain employs TRBV2 and TRBJ1-4; D is perhaps TRBD1 (5 bases). Germline CDR1 and CDR2: SNHLY and FYNNEI. The CDR3 consists of 15 residues. V was pared by 3 bases and J by 3 bases, with 11 bases between. CDR3 in amino acids: CASSDRQGANEKLFF. CDR3 nucleotide sequence: TGTGCCAGCAGTGATCGCCAGGGAGCTAATGAAAAACTGTTTTTT. The full variable domain, rest sourced from reference TRBV2 and TRBJ1-4, is EPEVTQTPSHQVTQMGQEVILRCVPISNHLYFYWYRQILGQKVEFLVSFYNNEISEKSEIFDDQFSVERPDGSNFTLKIRSTKLEDSAMYFCASSDRQGANEKLFFGSGTQLSVL.

The chain has TRBV16 and TRBJ2-7; 10 bases fit TRBD1. The trim removed 4 bases at V and 0 bases at J, leaving 6 bases unmatched. This CDR3 is built from 16 residues. Germline CDR1 is KGHSY and CDR2 is FQNENV. CDR3 sequence (DNA): TGTGCCAGCAGCCGAGGGACAGGGGCCAGCTCCTACGAGCAGTACTTC. Amino acid sequence: CASSRGTGASSYEQYF.

The rearrangement uses TRBV27 and TRBJ2-1, with no clear D. Trimming left V 5 bases short and J 5 bases short, with 4 bases between. CDR1 and CDR2 (germline): MNHEY, SMNVEV (reference sequence). This CDR3 spans 11 amino acids. Here the CDR3 DNA reads TGTGCCAGCAGTAAGCACAATGAGCAGTTCTTC. It encodes CASSKHNEQFF.

In regard to this clone: Other DNA sequences within the sample encode an identical CDR3. The rearrangement joins TRBV2 to TRBJ2-5; D remains unclear. V was clipped by 2 bases and J by 4 bases, with 2 bases between them. CDR1 SNHLY and CDR2 FYNNEI come from the germline V gene. The CDR3 spans 11 residues. CDR3 in amino acids: CASSETETQYF. Written as DNA, the CDR3 is TGTGCCAGCAGTGAAACAGAGACCCAGTACTTC.

The chain employs TRBV27 and TRBJ2-7, with D tentatively TRBD1 or TRBD2 (5 bases each). The germline gives CDR1 MNHEY, CDR2 SMNVEV (reference sequence). The ends were cut back, 8 bases at V and 2 bases at J, with 10 bases in the middle. The CDR3 loop spans 12 amino acids. CDR3 coding DNA: TGTGCCAGCCCGGGGCCTGCCTACGAGCAGTACTTC. Translation gives CASPGPAYEQYF.

The rearrangement joins TRBV5-1 to TRBJ1-2, with D maybe TRBD1 (6 bases). The V end lost 0 bases, the J end lost 5 bases, and 11 bases lay between the germline ends. This CDR3 has 14 amino acids. The germline CDR1 and CDR2 sequences are SGHRS and YFSETQ. In nucleotides, the CDR3 is TGCGCCAGCAGCTTGGGAACAGGGTGGTATGGCTACACCTTC. This encodes CASSLGTGWYGYTF.

V gene TRBV7-2 combines with J gene TRBJ2-7; D ambiguous. The CDR3 totals 15 residues. CDR1 and CDR2 (germline): SGHTA, FQGNSA. Trimming shortened V by 2 bases and J by 3 bases, and 14 bases separated the two germline ends. The CDR3 is CASSLTRVILYEQYF. In DNA form, the CDR3 reads TGTGCCAGCAGCTTAACCCGGGTAATACTCTACGAGCAGTACTTC.